This is a list of T cell receptor beta chains from one sample in a study of blood T cell repertoires in COVID-19. Method: immunoSEQ multiplex PCR; TCRdb's copy keeps in-frame clones and lacks some. Here the sample spans 60,000 to 85,000 clones, roughly 88% being singletons. The specimen sequenced was peripheral blood. The receptor source for this set is a woman of 80 years or more with active or convalescent COVID-19. The CDR3 runs from the conserved cysteine through the conserved F or W. Fields, in order: CDR3 DNA, CDR3 protein, clone size, D gene, J gene, V gene. The D gene is left open where the match is weak. The size of a clone is reported for some rows only, either as once, few or many, or as a class for expanded clones.

cdr3_nt: TGTGCCATCTCTGGACTAGCGGGAGTGAGTGAGCAGTTCTTC; cdr3_aa: CAISGLAGVSEQFF; clone_size: .; d_call: TRBD2; j_call: TRBJ2-1; v_call: TRBV10-3
cdr3_nt: TGTGCCAGCTCACCTCTCAGGGCAGGGGAAAATTCACCCCTCCACTTT; cdr3_aa: CASSPLRAGENSPLHF; clone_size: few; d_call: .; j_call: TRBJ1-6; v_call: TRBV18
cdr3_nt: TGTGCCAGCATCCTAAGGGGGGGGGACTACAATGAGCAGTTCTTC; cdr3_aa: CASILRGGDYNEQFF; clone_size: .; d_call: .; j_call: TRBJ2-1; v_call: TRBV21-1
cdr3_nt: TGTGCCAGCAGCGAAGGACAGGGGCCAAACTCCTATAATTCACCCCTCCACTTT; cdr3_aa: CASSEGQGPNSYNSPLHF; clone_size: once; d_call: TRBD1; j_call: TRBJ1-6; v_call: TRBV9
cdr3_nt: TGTGCCAGCAGTATCAGGGTGGGGAACTACGAGCAGTACTTC; cdr3_aa: CASSIRVGNYEQYF; clone_size: .; d_call: .; j_call: TRBJ2-7; v_call: TRBV27
cdr3_nt: TGTGCCAGCAGCTTGGCCGGGACAGGGGGGACTGAAGCTTTCTTT; cdr3_aa: CASSLAGTGGTEAFF; clone_size: .; d_call: TRBD1; j_call: TRBJ1-1; v_call: TRBV5-8
cdr3_nt: TGTGCCAGCAGTGACAGGGGTTACAGCAATCAGCCCCAGCATTTT; cdr3_aa: CASSDRGYSNQPQHF; clone_size: .; d_call: TRBD1; j_call: TRBJ1-5; v_call: TRBV3-1/TRBV3-2
cdr3_nt: TGTGCCACCAGCATCCCGGTGGGGCCGGAGACCCAGTACTTC; cdr3_aa: CATSIPVGPETQYF; clone_size: .; d_call: .; j_call: TRBJ2-5; v_call: TRBV15
cdr3_nt: TGTGCCAGCAGCTTTCAGGGGATAGGATCACCCCTCCACTTT; cdr3_aa: CASSFQGIGSPLHF; clone_size: .; d_call: .; j_call: TRBJ1-6; v_call: TRBV5-6
cdr3_nt: TGTGCCAGCAGCCCAGGGTTACGTCAGCCCCAGCATTTT; cdr3_aa: CASSPGLRQPQHF; clone_size: .; d_call: .; j_call: TRBJ1-5; v_call: TRBV2
cdr3_nt: TGTGCCATCAGTGGACAGGGGACGAACACCGGGGAGCTGTTTTTT; cdr3_aa: CAISGQGTNTGELFF; clone_size: .; d_call: TRBD1; j_call: TRBJ2-2; v_call: TRBV10-3
cdr3_nt: TGCAGTGCTAGAGTTCCGGACAGCTGCACCTTC; cdr3_aa: CSARVPDSCTF; clone_size: .; d_call: .; j_call: TRBJ1-2; v_call: TRBV20-1
cdr3_nt: TGTGCCAGCAGCCAATGGGACACGTCCTACGAGCAGTACTTC; cdr3_aa: CASSQWDTSYEQYF; clone_size: .; d_call: .; j_call: TRBJ2-7; v_call: TRBV3-1/TRBV3-2
cdr3_nt: TGTGCCAGCAGCATAGCGGGTCCCTCCTACAATGAGCAGTTCTTC; cdr3_aa: CASSIAGPSYNEQFF; clone_size: .; d_call: TRBD2; j_call: TRBJ2-1; v_call: TRBV11-3
cdr3_nt: TGCGCCAGCAGCACCGATAGCGGGGGGCGGGTGGAGCAGTACTTC; cdr3_aa: CASSTDSGGRVEQYF; clone_size: .; d_call: TRBD2; j_call: TRBJ2-7; v_call: TRBV5-1
cdr3_nt: TGTGCCAGCAGTCCGACAGGTGATAATTCACCCCTCCACTTT; cdr3_aa: CASSPTGDNSPLHF; clone_size: .; d_call: .; j_call: TRBJ1-6; v_call: TRBV27
cdr3_nt: TGTGCCAGCAGTGAAGCGTTGCCAGGCCGATTATATTTT; cdr3_aa: CASSEALPGRLYF; clone_size: few; d_call: .; j_call: TRBJ1-3; v_call: TRBV2
cdr3_nt: TGTGCCAGCAGCCCCCCCGACAGGGGACAGCAGTACTTC; cdr3_aa: CASSPPDRGQQYF; clone_size: .; d_call: TRBD1; j_call: TRBJ2-7; v_call: TRBV3-1/TRBV3-2
cdr3_nt: TGCGCCAGCAGCCGGGGACTAGCGAGCTACAATGAGCAGTTCTTC; cdr3_aa: CASSRGLASYNEQFF; clone_size: .; d_call: TRBD2; j_call: TRBJ2-1; v_call: TRBV4-3
cdr3_nt: TGTGCCAGCAGGTCGGAGCTGAACACCATATATTTT; cdr3_aa: CASRSELNTIYF; clone_size: .; d_call: .; j_call: TRBJ1-3; v_call: TRBV21-1
cdr3_nt: TGTGCCAGCAGTGACTCGAAAAGCGGCAGGTATGGCTACACCTTC; cdr3_aa: CASSDSKSGRYGYTF; clone_size: once; d_call: .; j_call: TRBJ1-2; v_call: TRBV6-4
cdr3_nt: TGTGCCAGCAGGAACCCCGGGGACAGGGACGAAAAACTGTTTTTT; cdr3_aa: CASRNPGDRDEKLFF; clone_size: .; d_call: TRBD1; j_call: TRBJ1-4; v_call: TRBV28
cdr3_nt: TGTGCCAGCAGCTACCTCGGACAGGGGGAAACTGAAGCTTTCTTT; cdr3_aa: CASSYLGQGETEAFF; clone_size: .; d_call: TRBD1; j_call: TRBJ1-1; v_call: TRBV6-5
cdr3_nt: TGTGCCAGCATTCCCGACAGGCTGAACACTGAAGCTTTCTTT; cdr3_aa: CASIPDRLNTEAFF; clone_size: .; d_call: .; j_call: TRBJ1-1; v_call: TRBV27
cdr3_nt: TGTGCCGATTCGAGGGCCTCCTATGGCTACACCTTC; cdr3_aa: CADSRASYGYTF; clone_size: .; d_call: .; j_call: TRBJ1-2; v_call: TRBV6-5
cdr3_nt: TGCGCCAGCAGCCAGGGGTTGGACAGGGGGCAAGGCTACACCTTC; cdr3_aa: CASSQGLDRGQGYTF; clone_size: .; d_call: TRBD1; j_call: TRBJ1-2; v_call: TRBV4-1
cdr3_nt: TGTGCCAGCAGCTCCGAGATGGCGGGACATGGCTACACCTTC; cdr3_aa: CASSSEMAGHGYTF; clone_size: .; d_call: .; j_call: TRBJ1-2; v_call: TRBV7-2
cdr3_nt: TGTGCCAGCAGTTACGTAATTGGCGGCATTTCCTACGAGCAGTACTTC; cdr3_aa: CASSYVIGGISYEQYF; clone_size: .; d_call: .; j_call: TRBJ2-7; v_call: TRBV6-2/TRBV6-3
cdr3_nt: TGTGCCAGCAGCCAGAGGGGGACTAGCGGGGGTATGATATCCTACGAGCAGTACTTC; cdr3_aa: CASSQRGTSGGMISYEQYF; clone_size: .; d_call: TRBD2; j_call: TRBJ2-7; v_call: TRBV3-1/TRBV3-2
cdr3_nt: TGTGCCAGCAGCCCCTATCAAGCGGGACAAGAGACCCAGTACTTC; cdr3_aa: CASSPYQAGQETQYF; clone_size: .; d_call: TRBD2; j_call: TRBJ2-5; v_call: TRBV4-2
cdr3_nt: TGTGCCAGCAGCTTAGTAGCGGGAGGTTGGGGGACAGATACGCAGTATTTT; cdr3_aa: CASSLVAGGWGTDTQYF; clone_size: .; d_call: TRBD2; j_call: TRBJ2-3; v_call: TRBV7-2
cdr3_nt: TGTGCCTGGGATCAAGCAGGGTACGGCTACACCTTC; cdr3_aa: CAWDQAGYGYTF; clone_size: .; d_call: .; j_call: TRBJ1-2; v_call: TRBV30